The clone carrying this T cell receptor (beta chain) was detected a few times. No antigen is known for it. PCR was performed using 60 Vbeta and 13 Jbeta primers. The assay was immunoSEQ multiplex PCR, and TCRdb's table has in-frame clones only and misses some. The sample lists around 220,000 clones, about 80% occurring once. The data belong to a study of cytomegalovirus exposure and HLA in healthy donors. Study-wide background: Around 80 million unique TCRs from HLA-typed donors were held in an early data release. When 350 to 500 donors were genotyped, approximately 81% of them were found to fall in the Caucasian-associated ancestry cluster. The study, taken as a whole, reports: An assumption of roughly uniform sequencing depth across donors underlay the presence/absence analyses.

Germline values: CDR1 LGHNA, CDR2 YSLEER. The CDR3 length is 17 residues. Trimming shortened V by 0 bases and J by 2 bases, and 14 bases separated the two germline ends. Each of the donors was a healthy bone marrow donor. The specimen sequenced was PBMCs. This receptor was identified in a girl under 18 in good health and CMV-seronegative. The chain couples TRBV4-3 to TRBJ1-3; D perhaps matches TRBD1 (6 bases). The CDR3 region has the DNA TGCGCCAGCAGCCAAGAAGCCAAGGGACACGCTGGAAACACCATATATTTT. Its translation: CASSQEAKGHAGNTIYF.